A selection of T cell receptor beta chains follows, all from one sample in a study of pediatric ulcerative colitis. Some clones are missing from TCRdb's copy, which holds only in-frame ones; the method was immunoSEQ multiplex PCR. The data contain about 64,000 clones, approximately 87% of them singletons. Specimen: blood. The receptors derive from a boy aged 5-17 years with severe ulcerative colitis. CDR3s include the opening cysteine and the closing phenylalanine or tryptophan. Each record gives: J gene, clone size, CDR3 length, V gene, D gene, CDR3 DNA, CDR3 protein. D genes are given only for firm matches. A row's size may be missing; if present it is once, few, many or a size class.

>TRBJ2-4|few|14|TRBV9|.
TGTGCCAGCAGCGCCCAGGGGGGAGGGAACATTCAGTACTTC
CASSAQGGGNIQYF
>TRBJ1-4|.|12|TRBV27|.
TGTGCCAGCAGTCCGAACACAGGTCAACTGTTTTTT
CASSPNTGQLFF
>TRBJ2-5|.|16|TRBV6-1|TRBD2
TGTGCCAGCAGTGAAATCTATGGCGGGAGTCGAGAGACCCAGTACTTC
CASSEIYGGSRETQYF
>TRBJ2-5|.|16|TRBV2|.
TGTGCCAGCAGTGGCTTGACCCAGGGAAGCTCAGAGACCCAGTACTTC
CASSGLTQGSSETQYF
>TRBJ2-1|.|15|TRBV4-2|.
TGTGCCAGCAGCCTTCAGGGGGGTGGTTACAATGAGCAGTTCTTC
CASSLQGGGYNEQFF
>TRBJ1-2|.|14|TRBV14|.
TGTGCCAGCAGCCAAGCGGTTTTCGACTATGGCTACACCTTC
CASSQAVFDYGYTF
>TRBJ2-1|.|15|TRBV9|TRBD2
TGTGCCAGCAGCGTAGGGGCGGGAGCCTACAATGAGCAGTTCTTC
CASSVGAGAYNEQFF
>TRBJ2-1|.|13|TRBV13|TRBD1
TGTGCCAGTGCAAGACAGGGGGTTGATGAGCAGTTCTTC
CASARQGVDEQFF
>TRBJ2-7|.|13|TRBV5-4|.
TGTGCCAGCAGCTTGGACGGCACCTACGAGCAGTACTTC
CASSLDGTYEQYF
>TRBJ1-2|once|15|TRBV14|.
TGTGCCAGCAGCCAAAAGGGGTTAGCTAACTATGGCTACACCTTC
CASSQKGLANYGYTF
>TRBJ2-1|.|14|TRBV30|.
TGTGCCTGGAGTGGAAAGAGGCTATTGAATGAGCAGTTCTTC
CAWSGKRLLNEQFF
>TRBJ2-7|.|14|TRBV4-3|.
TGCGCCAGCAGCCAAGATCTCGGGATCGACGAGCAGTACTTC
CASSQDLGIDEQYF
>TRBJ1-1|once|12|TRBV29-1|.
TGCAGCGGAGGGGGTGTGAGCACTGAAGCTTTCTTT
CSGGGVSTEAFF
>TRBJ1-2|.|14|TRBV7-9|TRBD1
TGTGCCAGCAGCTCACCGGGACAGGGAGATGGCTACACCTTC
CASSSPGQGDGYTF
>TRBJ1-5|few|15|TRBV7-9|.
TGTGCCAGCAGCTTACCTGACAGGAGGGGAGTGCCCCAGCATTTT
CASSLPDRRGVPQHF
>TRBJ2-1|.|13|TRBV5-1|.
TGCGCCAGCAGCTTGGAAGGATCAACTGAGCAGTTCTTC
CASSLEGSTEQFF
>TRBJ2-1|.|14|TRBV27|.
TGTGCCAGCAGTTTTTCCGGTCAAGCCTATGAGCAGTTCTTC
CASSFSGQAYEQFF
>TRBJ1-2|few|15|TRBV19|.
TGTGCCAGTAGTATCCTCTCCACAGGGATGGATGGCTACACCTTC
CASSILSTGMDGYTF
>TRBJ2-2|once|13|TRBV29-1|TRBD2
TGCAGCGTTGTTAGCGGGAGAACGGGGGAGCTGTTTTTT
CSVVSGRTGELFF
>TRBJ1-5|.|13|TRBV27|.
TGTGCCAGCAGTCTTGCCGAAAATCAGCCCCAGCATTTT
CASSLAENQPQHF
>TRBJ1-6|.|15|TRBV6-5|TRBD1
TGTGCCAGCAGGGCCGGGACAGGTCAGAATTCACCCCTCCACTTT
CASRAGTGQNSPLHF
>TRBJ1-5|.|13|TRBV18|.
TGTGCCAGCTCACTGGATAGCAATCAGCCCCAGCATTTT
CASSLDSNQPQHF
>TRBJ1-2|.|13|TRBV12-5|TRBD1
TGTGCTAGTGGCCCCGGACAGGGGGTCGGGTCCACCTTC
CASGPGQGVGSTF
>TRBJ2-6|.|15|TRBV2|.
TGTGCCAGCAGTGTTTTCTTTTCCGGGGCCAACGTCCTGACTTTC
CASSVFFSGANVLTF
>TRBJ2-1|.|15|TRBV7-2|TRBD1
TGTGCCAGCAGCGCGACAGGGGATCCCTACAATGAGCAGTTCTTC
CASSATGDPYNEQFF
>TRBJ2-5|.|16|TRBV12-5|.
TGTGCTAGTGCTTTCTACATGGGGGCGGGAAAAGAGACCCAGTACTTC
CASAFYMGAGKETQYF
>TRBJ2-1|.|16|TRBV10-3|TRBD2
TGTGCCATCAGTGACATCGGGGGGACGACCTACAATGAGCAGTTCTTC
CAISDIGGTTYNEQFF
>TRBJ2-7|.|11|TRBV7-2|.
TGTGCCAGCAGCTTGAGCTACGAGCAGTACTTC
CASSLSYEQYF
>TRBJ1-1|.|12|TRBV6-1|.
TGTGCCAGCAGGCACAAGTCGACTGAAGCTTTCTTT
CASRHKSTEAFF
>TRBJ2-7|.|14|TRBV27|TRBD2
TGTGCCAGCAGGGGGGGACTAGCGGTTATTCCGGAGTACTTC
CASRGGLAVIPEYF
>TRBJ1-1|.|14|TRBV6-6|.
TGTGCCAGCAGGGAGGGAGGGACGAGCACTGAAGCTTTCTTT
CASREGGTSTEAFF
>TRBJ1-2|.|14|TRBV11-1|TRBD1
TGTGCCAGCAGCGTAACAGGGGGCGGCTATGGCTACACCTTC
CASSVTGGGYGYTF